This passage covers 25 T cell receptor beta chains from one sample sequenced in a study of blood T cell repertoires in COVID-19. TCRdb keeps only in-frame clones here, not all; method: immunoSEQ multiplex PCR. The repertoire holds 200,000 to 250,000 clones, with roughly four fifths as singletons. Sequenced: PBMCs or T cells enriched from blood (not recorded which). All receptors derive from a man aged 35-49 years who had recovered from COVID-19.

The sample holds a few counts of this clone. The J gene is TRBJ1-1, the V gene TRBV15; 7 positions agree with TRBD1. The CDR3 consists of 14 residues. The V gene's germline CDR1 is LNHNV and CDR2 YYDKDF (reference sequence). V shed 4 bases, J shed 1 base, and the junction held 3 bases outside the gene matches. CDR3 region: CATSNTGANTEAFF. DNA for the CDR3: TGTGCCACCAGCAATACAGGGGCGAACACTGAAGCTTTCTTT.

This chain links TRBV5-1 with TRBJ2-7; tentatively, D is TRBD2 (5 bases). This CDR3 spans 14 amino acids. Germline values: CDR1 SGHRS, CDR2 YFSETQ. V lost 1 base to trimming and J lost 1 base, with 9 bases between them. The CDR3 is CASSLRGLSYEQYF. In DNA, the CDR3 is TGCGCCAGCAGCTTGAGAGGGTTGTCCTACGAGCAGTACTTC.

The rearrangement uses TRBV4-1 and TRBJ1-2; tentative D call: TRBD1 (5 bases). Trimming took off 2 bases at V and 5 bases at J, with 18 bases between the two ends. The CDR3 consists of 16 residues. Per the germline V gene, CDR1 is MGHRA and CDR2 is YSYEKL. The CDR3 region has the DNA TGCGCCAGCAGCCAATTACCCTGGGGGGGGAGGTATGGCTACACCTTC. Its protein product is CASSQLPWGGRYGYTF.

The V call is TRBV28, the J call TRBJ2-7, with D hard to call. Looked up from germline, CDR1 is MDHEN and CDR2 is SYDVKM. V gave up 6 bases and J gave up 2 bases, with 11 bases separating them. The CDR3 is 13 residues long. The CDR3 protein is CASSPSGPYEQYF. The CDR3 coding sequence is TGTGCCAGCAGCCCCTCAGGCCCCTACGAGCAGTACTTC. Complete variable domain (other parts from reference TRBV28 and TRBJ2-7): DVKVTQSSRYLVKRTGEKVFLECVQDMDHENMFWYRQDPGLGLRLIYFSYDVKMKEKGDIPEGYSVSREKKERFSLILESASTNQTSMYLCASSPSGPYEQYFGPGTRLTVT.

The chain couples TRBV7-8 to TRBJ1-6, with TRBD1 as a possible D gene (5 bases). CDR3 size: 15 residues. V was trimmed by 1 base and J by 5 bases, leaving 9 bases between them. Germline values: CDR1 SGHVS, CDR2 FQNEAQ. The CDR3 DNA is TGTGCCAGCAGCTTAGGTGGCAGGGATAATTCACCCCTCCACTTT. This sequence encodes CASSLGGRDNSPLHF.

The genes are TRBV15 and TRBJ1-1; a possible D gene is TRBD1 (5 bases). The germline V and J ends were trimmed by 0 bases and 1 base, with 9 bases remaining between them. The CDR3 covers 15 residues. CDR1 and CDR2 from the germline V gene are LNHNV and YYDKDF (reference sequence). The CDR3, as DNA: TGTGCCACCAGCAGAGATGTCGGGGGGAACACTGAAGCTTTCTTT. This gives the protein CATSRDVGGNTEAFF.

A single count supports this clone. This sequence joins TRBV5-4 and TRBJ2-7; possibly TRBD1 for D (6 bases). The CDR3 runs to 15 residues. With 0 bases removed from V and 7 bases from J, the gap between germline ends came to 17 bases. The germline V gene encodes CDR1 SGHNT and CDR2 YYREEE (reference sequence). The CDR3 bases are TGTGCCAGCAGCTTGGGACAGGCCGGATGGAGTGAGCAGTACTTC. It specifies CASSLGQAGWSEQYF.

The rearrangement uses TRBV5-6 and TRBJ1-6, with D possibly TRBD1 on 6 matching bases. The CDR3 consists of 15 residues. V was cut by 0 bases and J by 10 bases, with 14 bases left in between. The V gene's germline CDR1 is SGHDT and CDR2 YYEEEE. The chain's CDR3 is CASSLAGQLRSPLHF. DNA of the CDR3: TGTGCCAGCAGCTTGGCGGGACAACTAAGATCACCCCTCCACTTT.

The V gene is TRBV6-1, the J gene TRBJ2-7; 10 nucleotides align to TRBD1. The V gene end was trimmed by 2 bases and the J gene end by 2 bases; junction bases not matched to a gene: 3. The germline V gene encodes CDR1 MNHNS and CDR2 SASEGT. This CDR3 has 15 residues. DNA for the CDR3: TGTGCCAGCAGTGAATCTGGGACAGGGGCCTACGAGCAGTACTTC. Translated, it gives CASSESGTGAYEQYF.

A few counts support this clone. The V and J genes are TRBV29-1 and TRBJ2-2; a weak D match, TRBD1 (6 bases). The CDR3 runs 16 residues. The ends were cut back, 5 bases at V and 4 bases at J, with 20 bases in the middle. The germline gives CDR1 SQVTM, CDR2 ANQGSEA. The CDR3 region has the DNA TGCAGCGTTTGGATGGGGACCGGGACAAGCACCGGGGAGCTGTTTTTT. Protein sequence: CSVWMGTGTSTGELFF.

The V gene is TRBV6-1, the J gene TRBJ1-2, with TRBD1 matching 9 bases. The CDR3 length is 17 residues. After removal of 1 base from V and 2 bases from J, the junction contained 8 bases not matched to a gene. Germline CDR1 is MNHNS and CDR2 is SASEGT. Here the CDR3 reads CASSEGLGQGSNYGYTF. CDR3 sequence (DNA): TGTGCCAGCAGTGAAGGTTTGGGACAGGGATCGAACTATGGCTACACCTTC.

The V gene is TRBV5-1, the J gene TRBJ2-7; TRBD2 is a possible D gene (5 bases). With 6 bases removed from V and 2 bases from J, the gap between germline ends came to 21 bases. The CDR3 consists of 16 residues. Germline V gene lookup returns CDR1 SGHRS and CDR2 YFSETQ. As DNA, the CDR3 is TGCGCCAGCAATAAGGGCGAGGGCTTTACGGCCTACGAGCAGTACTTC. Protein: CASNKGEGFTAYEQYF.

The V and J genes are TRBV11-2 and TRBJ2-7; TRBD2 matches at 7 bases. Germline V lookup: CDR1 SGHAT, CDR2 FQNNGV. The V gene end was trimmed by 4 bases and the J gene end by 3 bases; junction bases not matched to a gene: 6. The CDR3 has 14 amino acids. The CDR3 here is CASSSRTSNYEQYF. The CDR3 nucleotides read TGTGCCAGCAGCTCGAGGACTAGTAACTACGAGCAGTACTTC.

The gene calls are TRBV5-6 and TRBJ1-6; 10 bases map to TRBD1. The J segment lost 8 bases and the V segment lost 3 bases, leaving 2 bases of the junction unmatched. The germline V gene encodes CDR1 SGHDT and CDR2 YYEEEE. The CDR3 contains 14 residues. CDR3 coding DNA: TGTGCCAGCAGCTGGGGACAGGGGCATTCACCCCTCCACTTT. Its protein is CASSWGQGHSPLHF. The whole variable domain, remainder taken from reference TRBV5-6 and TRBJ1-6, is DAGVTQSPTHLIKTRGQQVTLRCSPKSGHDTVSWYQQALGQGPQFIFQYYEEEERQRGNFPDRFSGHQFPNYSSELNVNALLLGDSALYLCASSWGQGHSPLHFGNGTRLTVT.

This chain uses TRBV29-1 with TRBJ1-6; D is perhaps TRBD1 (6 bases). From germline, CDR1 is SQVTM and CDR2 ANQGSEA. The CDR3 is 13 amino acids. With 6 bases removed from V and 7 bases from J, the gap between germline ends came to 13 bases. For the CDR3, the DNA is TGCAGCGTGCTCCTGGGGGCGAATTCACCCCTCCACTTT. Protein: CSVLLGANSPLHF.

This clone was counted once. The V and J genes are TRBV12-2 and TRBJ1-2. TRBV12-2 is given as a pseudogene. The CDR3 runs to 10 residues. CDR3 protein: CARGGYGYTF. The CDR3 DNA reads TGTGCAAGGGGGGGCTATGGCTACACCTTC.

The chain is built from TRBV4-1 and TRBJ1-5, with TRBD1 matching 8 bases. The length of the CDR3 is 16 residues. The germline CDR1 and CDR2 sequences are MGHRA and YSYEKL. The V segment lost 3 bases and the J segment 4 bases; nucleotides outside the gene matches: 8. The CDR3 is CASSHPTGAGNQPQHF. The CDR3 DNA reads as TGCGCCAGCAGCCACCCGACAGGGGCAGGGAATCAGCCCCAGCATTTT.

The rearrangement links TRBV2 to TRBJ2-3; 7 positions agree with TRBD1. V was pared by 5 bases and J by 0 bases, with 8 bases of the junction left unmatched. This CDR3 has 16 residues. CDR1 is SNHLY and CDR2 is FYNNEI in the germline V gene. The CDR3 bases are TGTGCCAGCAGTACTCCCGGGACAGCTAGCACAGATACGCAGTATTTT. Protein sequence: CASSTPGTASTDTQYF.

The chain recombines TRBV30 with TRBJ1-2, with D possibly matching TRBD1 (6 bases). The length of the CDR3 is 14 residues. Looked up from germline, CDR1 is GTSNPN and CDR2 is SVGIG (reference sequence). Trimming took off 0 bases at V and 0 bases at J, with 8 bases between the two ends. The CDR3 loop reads CAWSVQGTNYGYTF. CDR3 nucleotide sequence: TGTGCCTGGAGTGTCCAGGGGACTAACTATGGCTACACCTTC.

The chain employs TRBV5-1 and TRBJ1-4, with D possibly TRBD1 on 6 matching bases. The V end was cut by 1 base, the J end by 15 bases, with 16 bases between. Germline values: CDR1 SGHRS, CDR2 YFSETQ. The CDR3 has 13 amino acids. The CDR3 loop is CASSLKPGGFVFF. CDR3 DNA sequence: TGCGCCAGCAGCTTGAAGCCGGGGGGCTTTGTGTTTTTT.

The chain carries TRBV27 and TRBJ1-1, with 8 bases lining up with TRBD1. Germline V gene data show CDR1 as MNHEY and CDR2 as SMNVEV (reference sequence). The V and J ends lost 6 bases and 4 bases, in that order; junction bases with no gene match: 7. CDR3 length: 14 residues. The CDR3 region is CASRITGTGTEAFF. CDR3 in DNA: TGTGCCAGCAGAATAACCGGGACAGGCACTGAAGCTTTCTTT.

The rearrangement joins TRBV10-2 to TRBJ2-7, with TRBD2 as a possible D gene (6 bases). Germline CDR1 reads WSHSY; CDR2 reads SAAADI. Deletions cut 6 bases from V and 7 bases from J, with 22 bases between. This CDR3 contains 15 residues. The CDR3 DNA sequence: TGCGCCAGCAGCGCCGGGACCACTCAAAGCGGGGAGCAGTACTTC. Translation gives CASSAGTTQSGEQYF.

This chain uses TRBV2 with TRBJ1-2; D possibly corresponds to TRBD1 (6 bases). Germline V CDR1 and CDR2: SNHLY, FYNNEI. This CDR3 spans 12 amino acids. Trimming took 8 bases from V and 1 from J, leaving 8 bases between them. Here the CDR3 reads CASRTVNYGYTF. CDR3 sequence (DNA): TGTGCCAGCCGGACAGTTAACTATGGCTACACCTTC.

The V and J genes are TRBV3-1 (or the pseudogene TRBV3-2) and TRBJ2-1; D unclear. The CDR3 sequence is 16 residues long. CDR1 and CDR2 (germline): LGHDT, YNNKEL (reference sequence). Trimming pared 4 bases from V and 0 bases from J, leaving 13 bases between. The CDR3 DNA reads TGTGCCAGCAGCCGGTCCAGTGTAAGCTCCTACAATGAGCAGTTCTTC. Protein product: CASSRSSVSSYNEQFF.

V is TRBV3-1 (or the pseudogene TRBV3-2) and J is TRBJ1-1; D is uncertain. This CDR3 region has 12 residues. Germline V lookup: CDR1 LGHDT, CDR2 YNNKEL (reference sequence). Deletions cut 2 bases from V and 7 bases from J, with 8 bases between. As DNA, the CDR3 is TGTGCCAGCAGCCAAACTGCCAATGAAGCTTTCTTT. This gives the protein CASSQTANEAFF.